One and the same sample provided the 27 T cell receptor beta chains below, sequenced in a study of technical replicates of blood from several donors. The assay was immunoSEQ multiplex PCR, and TCRdb's table has in-frame clones only and misses some. The sample comprises about 95,000 clones, around 96% of which are singletons, and around 0.3% rests with the top ten. Source material: T cells isolated from PBMCs. The receptors stem from a human donor in good health.

The chain employs TRBV9 and TRBJ2-7; 7 bases agree with TRBD2. This CDR3 is 17 amino acids long. CDR1 is SGDLS and CDR2 is YYNGEE in the germline V gene. Unmatched junction bases numbered 15, after V lost 3 bases and J lost 3 bases. CDR3 nucleotides: TGTGCCAGCAGCGCCCCTCTCACGGGAGGATCATACTACGAGCAGTACTTC. This encodes CASSAPLTGGSYYEQYF. The full variable domain, its missing parts supplied by reference TRBV9 and TRBJ2-7, is DSGVTQTPKHLITATGQRVTLRCSPRSGDLSVYWYQQSLDQGLQFLIQYYNGEERAKGNILERFSAQQFPDLHSELNLSSLELGDSALYFCASSAPLTGGSYYEQYFGPGTRLTVT.

V gene TRBV18 combines with J gene TRBJ2-7, with TRBD1 matching 7 bases. In germline, CDR1 is KGHSH, CDR2 LQKENI. This CDR3 is 15 amino acids long. After removal of 4 bases from V and 1 base from J, the junction contained 7 bases not matched to a gene. The CDR3 loop reads CASSLTGDSSYEQYF. Here the CDR3 DNA reads TGTGCCAGCTCACTAACAGGGGACAGTTCCTACGAGCAGTACTTC.

V usage is TRBV11-2 and J usage is TRBJ2-1; 8 positions match TRBD2. This CDR3 contains 15 residues. Germline V gene data show CDR1 as SGHAT and CDR2 as FQNNGV. With V trimmed by 2 bases and J by 9 bases, 9 bases remained unmatched. As DNA, the CDR3 is TGTGCCAGCAGCTTATTAGCGGGGTATAGGAGTGAGCAGTTCTTC. Encoded protein: CASSLLAGYRSEQFF. Full variable domain (outside the CDR3, taken from reference TRBV11-2 and TRBJ2-1): EAGVAQSPRYKIIEKRQSVAFWCNPISGHATLYWYQQILGQGPKLLIQFQNNGVVDDSQLPKDRFSAERLKGVDSTLKIQPAKLEDSAVYLCASSLLAGYRSEQFFGPGTRLTVL.

The chain uses TRBV4-1 and TRBJ1-5; D is uncertain. The CDR3 runs to 16 residues. V lost 4 bases and J 2 bases, leaving 15 bases between the germline ends. CDR1 is MGHRA, CDR2 YSYEKL, per germline. CDR3 coding DNA: TGCGCCAGCAGCCTCTTTAGCGAGTGGGGCAATCAGCCCCAGCATTTT. Protein product: CASSLFSEWGNQPQHF.

This rearrangement joins TRBV9 to TRBJ2-5, with 9 nucleotides matching TRBD2. The CDR3 spans 19 residues. Germline V gene lookup returns CDR1 SGDLS and CDR2 YYNGEE. The junction had 13 bases not matched to a gene; V was cut back by 0 bases and J by 1 base. The CDR3 coding sequence is TGTGCCAGCAGCGTAGACCCTATCGGGCTAGCGGGACTCCAAGAGACCCAGTACTTC. It specifies CASSVDPIGLAGLQETQYF.

The chain couples TRBV4-2 to TRBJ1-2, with TRBD1 as a possible D gene (5 bases). CDR3 length: 16 residues. Looked up from germline, CDR1 is LGHNA and CDR2 is YNFKEQ. Trimming removed 0 bases from V and 4 bases from J, with 15 bases in between. The CDR3, as DNA: TGTGCCAGCAGCCAAGAGAGGTTGAGTAGGGGCTATGGCTACACCTTC. Translated: CASSQERLSRGYGYTF.

This clone was detected a few times. The chain employs TRBV6-1 and TRBJ1-5, with unresolved D. Germline CDR1 MNHNS, CDR2 SASEGT. The germline V and J ends were trimmed by 3 bases and 0 bases, with 6 bases remaining between them. The CDR3 loop spans 14 amino acids. The CDR3 DNA is TGTGCCAGCAGTGAGGACTATAGCAATCAGCCCCAGCATTTT. The encoded protein is CASSEDYSNQPQHF.

The CDR3 here is CASSQGLQGSYGYTF. In nucleotides, the CDR3 is TGCGCCAGCAGCCAAGGGCTACAGGGTTCCTATGGCTACACCTTC. The V and J genes are TRBV4-1 and TRBJ1-2, with D tentatively TRBD1 (6 bases). CDR3 length equals 15 residues. Germline V gene data show CDR1 as MGHRA and CDR2 as YSYEKL. The V and J ends lost 1 base and 4 bases respectively, with 13 bases between them.

This chain connects TRBV29-1 to TRBJ2-7, with 8 bases aligning to TRBD1. The V gene's germline CDR1 is SQVTM and CDR2 ANQGSEA. The CDR3 totals 14 residues. J lost 3 bases, V lost 6 bases, and 10 bases had no gene match. The CDR3 region is CSVAGDRPGYEQYF. CDR3 nucleotide sequence: TGCAGCGTCGCAGGGGACAGGCCGGGCTACGAGCAGTACTTC.

This chain joins TRBV28 and TRBJ2-1; TRBD2 matches 10 bases. V lost 5 bases to trimming and J lost 7 bases; unmatched junction nucleotides: 8. The CDR3 length is 15 residues. CDR1 is MDHEN and CDR2 is SYDVKM in the germline V gene. CDR3 sequence (DNA): TGTGCCAGCAGTCTTCTAGCGGGAGCGGGAAATGAGCAGTTCTTC. It yields the protein CASSLLAGAGNEQFF.

The gene calls are TRBV19 and TRBJ1-1; no clear D gene. The CDR3 spans 16 residues. Germline V gives CDR1 LNHDA, CDR2 SQIVND (reference sequence). V was trimmed by 5 bases and J by 6 bases, leaving 22 bases between them. The CDR3 reads CASSPTPRHTRSEAFF. The CDR3 DNA reads as TGTGCCAGTAGTCCGACCCCTAGACACACTAGGTCTGAAGCTTTCTTT.

The rearrangement links TRBV10-3 to TRBJ1-5; TRBD1 matches 7 bases. CDR1 and CDR2 (germline): ENHRY, SYGVKD. This CDR3 has 15 residues. V shed 5 bases, J shed 0 bases, and the junction held 4 bases outside the gene matches. Here the CDR3 reads CAISSGQNSNQPQHF. CDR3 nucleotide sequence: TGTGCCATCAGTTCGGGACAGAATAGCAATCAGCCCCAGCATTTT.

The chain links TRBV6-5 to TRBJ2-1; 8 bases are a match to TRBD2. This CDR3 comprises 15 residues. The trim removed 7 bases at V and 7 bases at J, leaving 12 bases unmatched. The germline gives CDR1 MNHEY, CDR2 SVGAGI. The CDR3 coding sequence is TGTGCCAGCACCTTATCCGGGACTAGTTATAATGAGCAGTTCTTC. Residues: CASTLSGTSYNEQFF.

This clone was counted a single time. V and J are TRBV7-6 and TRBJ2-7, with 8 bases identical to TRBD2. The germline V gene encodes CDR1 SGHVS and CDR2 FNYEAQ. V dropped 5 bases and J dropped 4; count of bases not matched to a gene: 10. The CDR3 spans 15 residues. CDR3 bases: TGTGCCAGCAGCCCCCAGACTAGCGCAGAATACGAGCAGTACTTC. Its translation is CASSPQTSAEYEQYF.

The CDR3 spells CASSPDRVGANVLTF. The CDR3 DNA reads TGTGCCAGCAGTCCCGACAGGGTTGGGGCCAACGTCCTGACTTTC. The chain has TRBV27 and TRBJ2-6; the match to TRBD1 covers 7 bases. The V gene's germline CDR1 is MNHEY and CDR2 SMNVEV (reference sequence). The CDR3 runs to 15 residues. The V gene end was trimmed by 5 bases and the J gene end by 3 bases; junction bases not matched to a gene: 4.

V and J are TRBV6-5 and TRBJ1-2, with 8 bases that match TRBD1. Trimming cost V 7 bases and J 3 bases; bases outside gene matches: 7. The CDR3 totals 14 residues. Germline V gene sequence: CDR1 MNHEY, CDR2 SVGAGI. In nucleotides, the CDR3 is TGTGCCAGCAAAATTGGACAGGGCGACTATGGCTACACCTTC. This sequence encodes CASKIGQGDYGYTF.

This chain connects TRBV27 to TRBJ2-3; 10 nucleotides agree with TRBD1. The junction had 9 bases not matched to a gene; V was cut back by 6 bases and J by 6 bases. The CDR3 sequence is 15 residues long. CDR1 is MNHEY, CDR2 SMNVEV, per germline (reference sequence). The CDR3 DNA is TGTGCCAGCAGCGGAGGGACAGGGGCATGGGATACGCAGTATTTT. Amino acids: CASSGGTGAWDTQYF.

The V call is TRBV4-3, the J call TRBJ2-6; 7 nucleotides align to TRBD1. The CDR3 has 18 residues. V dropped 3 bases and J dropped 0; count of bases not matched to a gene: 8. Germline-derived CDR1 and CDR2 are LGHNA and YSLEER. As DNA, the CDR3 is TGCGCCAGCAGCCACTTACAGGGGATTCCCTCTGGGGCCAACGTCCTGACTTTC. Protein: CASSHLQGIPSGANVLTF.

This clone has only one observation. Sequence at one end of the junction differs from germline and may be a read error. The chain recombines TRBV5-1 with TRBJ2-3; 9 nucleotides match TRBD1. Germline V gene lookup returns CDR1 SGHRS and CDR2 YFSETQ. CDR3 length equals 15 residues. The CDR3 protein is CASSTIQGASDMQYF. In DNA, the CDR3 is TGCGCCAGCAGCACCATACAGGGGGCATCGGATATGCAGTATTTT.

The sample holds a few counts of this clone. V usage is TRBV4-2 and J usage is TRBJ2-2; unclear D gene. Trimming took off 2 bases at V and 0 bases at J, with 7 bases between the two ends. The germline CDR1 and CDR2 sequences are LGHNA and YNFKEQ. The length of the CDR3 is 15 residues. The CDR3 sequence is CASSQRLTNTGELFF. The CDR3 DNA sequence: TGTGCCAGCAGCCAACGGTTAACGAACACCGGGGAGCTGTTTTTT.

This CDR3 reads CASSVSTEAFF. Written as DNA, the CDR3 is TGTGCCAGCAGTGTCAGCACTGAAGCTTTCTTT. V is TRBV25-1 and J is TRBJ1-1; D is unresolved. Germline V gene data show CDR1 as MGHDK and CDR2 as SYGVNS. V was pared by 4 bases and J by 4 bases, with 4 bases between. CDR3 length equals 11 residues.

The chain combines TRBV6-6 with TRBJ1-1; tentatively, D is TRBD1 (5 bases). Trimming removed 3 bases from V and 4 bases from J, with 12 bases in between. Germline CDR1 reads MNHNY; CDR2 reads SVGAGI (reference sequence). This CDR3 is built from 14 residues. The CDR3 bases are TGTGCCAGCAGTTATTTTTGGAGGGGCACTGAAGCTTTCTTT. It yields the protein CASSYFWRGTEAFF.

The rearrangement links TRBV18 to TRBJ1-5; 8 bases map to TRBD1. V lost 3 bases to trimming and J lost 4 bases; unmatched junction nucleotides: 2. Germline CDR1 reads KGHSH; CDR2 reads LQKENI. The CDR3 contains 14 residues. The CDR3 DNA is TGTGCCAGCTCACCCAGGACAGGGAATCAGCCCCAGCATTTT. It is translated as CASSPRTGNQPQHF.

The chain is built from TRBV4-1 and TRBJ2-1, with TRBD2 identical over 10 bases. V shed 1 base, J shed 9 bases, and the junction held 12 bases outside the gene matches. The CDR3 is 17 residues long. Per germline, CDR1 MGHRA and CDR2 YSYEKL. The CDR3 sequence is CASSQGEAGGPRSEQFF. CDR3 nucleotide sequence: TGCGCCAGCAGCCAAGGAGAAGCGGGAGGGCCGCGTAGTGAGCAGTTCTTC.

The chain uses TRBV18 and TRBJ2-7, with 8 bases identical to TRBD1. The trim removed 1 base at V and 0 bases at J, leaving 5 bases unmatched. This CDR3 region has 16 residues. Germline assignment: CDR1 KGHSH and CDR2 LQKENI. CDR3: CASSPQTGGSSYEQYF. The CDR3 DNA reads TGTGCCAGCTCACCACAAACAGGGGGGAGCTCCTACGAGCAGTACTTC.

V is TRBV6-5 and J is TRBJ2-7; TRBD2 agrees at 7 bases. Germline loops: CDR1 MNHEY, CDR2 SVGAGI. CDR3 length equals 14 residues. V lost 8 bases, J lost 0 bases, and 7 bases stayed unmatched. Here the CDR3 DNA reads TGTGCCAGCTCGGCGGGAGATCTCTCCTACGAGCAGTACTTC. It codes for CASSAGDLSYEQYF.

The gene calls are TRBV7-8 and TRBJ2-3; 11 nucleotides match TRBD2. The CDR3 loop spans 15 amino acids. V shed 4 bases, J shed 5 bases, and the junction held 5 bases outside the gene matches. Germline values: CDR1 SGHVS, CDR2 FQNEAQ. The CDR3 loop is CASSYSSGRGDTQYF. The DNA for the CDR3 is TGTGCCAGCAGCTATAGTAGCGGGAGGGGAGATACGCAGTATTTT.